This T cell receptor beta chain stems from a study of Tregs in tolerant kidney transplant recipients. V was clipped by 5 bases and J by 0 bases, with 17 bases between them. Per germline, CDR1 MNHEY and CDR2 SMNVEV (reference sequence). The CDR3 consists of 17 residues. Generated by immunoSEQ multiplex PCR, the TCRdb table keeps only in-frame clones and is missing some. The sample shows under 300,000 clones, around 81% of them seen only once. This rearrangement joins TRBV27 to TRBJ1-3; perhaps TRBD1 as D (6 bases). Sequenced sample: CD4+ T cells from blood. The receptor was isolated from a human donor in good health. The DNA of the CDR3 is TGTGCCAGCAGTCCGTGGACAGCCTACAGCTCTGGAAACACCATATATTTT. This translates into CASSPWTAYSSGNTIYF.